What follows are 32 T cell receptor beta chains derived from one specimen sequenced in a study of blood T cell repertoires in COVID-19. The table came from immunoSEQ multiplex PCR; TCRdb's copy has only in-frame clones and leaves some out. The profile shows about 200,000 clones, 80% of them singletons. The sequencing input was PBMCs or T cells enriched from blood (not recorded which). The receptors originated from a middle-aged woman with acute COVID-19.

V is TRBV5-1 and J is TRBJ2-3; D is unclear. Germline lookup yields CDR1 SGHRS and CDR2 YFSETQ. CDR3 length: 15 residues. Trimming left V 4 bases short and J 2 bases short, with 14 bases between. This chain's CDR3 is CASSPGERDTDTQYF. The CDR3 DNA is TGCGCCAGCAGCCCCGGCGAGCGAGACACAGATACGCAGTATTTT.

This clone was picked up a small number of times. V usage is TRBV5-1 and J usage is TRBJ1-1, with 7 bases lining up with TRBD1. Trimming cost V 4 bases and J 4 bases; bases outside gene matches: 4. In germline, CDR1 is SGHRS, CDR2 YFSETQ. The CDR3 has 13 amino acids. CDR3 nucleotides: TGCGCCAGCAGCCTGCAGGGGGGCACTGAAGCTTTCTTT. Translated, it gives CASSLQGGTEAFF. The full variable domain, with the rest looked up from reference TRBV5-1 and TRBJ1-1, is KAGVTQTPRYLIKTRGQQVTLSCSPISGHRSVSWYQQTPGQGLQFLFEYFSETQRNKGNFPGRFSGRQFSNSRSEMNVSTLELGDSALYLCASSLQGGTEAFFGQGTRLTVV.

This clone was observed a single time. This chain joins TRBV28 and TRBJ2-7; D is possibly TRBD2 (5 bases). The CDR3 runs 15 residues. Trimming left V 7 bases short and J 3 bases short, with 19 bases between. The V gene's germline CDR1 is MDHEN and CDR2 SYDVKM. DNA for the CDR3: TGTGCCAGCAAACCACCTCAGCGGTCCTTCTACGAGCAGTACTTC. Amino acids: CASKPPQRSFYEQYF. The whole variable domain, filled in from reference TRBV28 and TRBJ2-7, reads DVKVTQSSRYLVKRTGEKVFLECVQDMDHENMFWYRQDPGLGLRLIYFSYDVKMKEKGDIPEGYSVSREKKERFSLILESASTNQTSMYLCASKPPQRSFYEQYFGPGTRLTVT.

This clone was seen only a few times. Other DNA sequences in the same sample also yield this CDR3. The rearrangement uses TRBV3-1 (or the pseudogene TRBV3-2) and TRBJ1-5; weak D call: TRBD1 (6 bases). In germline, CDR1 is LGHDT, CDR2 YNNKEL (reference sequence). Trimming cost V 0 bases and J 2 bases, with 8 bases left between them. This CDR3 has 15 residues. CDR3 in DNA: TGTGCCAGCAGCCAAGAACAGGGACGCAATCAGCCCCAGCATTTT. Translated, it gives CASSQEQGRNQPQHF.

The rearrangement uses TRBV5-1 and TRBJ1-2; 9 bases align to TRBD1. Germline CDR1 SGHRS, CDR2 YFSETQ. The ends lost 4 bases at V and 5 bases at J; junction bases unmatched: 6. The CDR3 covers 14 residues. The chain's CDR3 is CASSSDDRGYGYTF. The CDR3, as DNA: TGCGCCAGCAGCAGTGATGACAGGGGGTATGGCTACACCTTC. The full variable domain, its missing parts supplied by reference TRBV5-1 and TRBJ1-2, is KAGVTQTPRYLIKTRGQQVTLSCSPISGHRSVSWYQQTPGQGLQFLFEYFSETQRNKGNFPGRFSGRQFSNSRSEMNVSTLELGDSALYLCASSSDDRGYGYTFGSGTRLTVV.

The genes are TRBV7-9 and TRBJ1-4; 10 bases are shared with TRBD1. V shed 0 bases, J shed 5 bases, and the junction held 0 bases outside the gene matches. CDR1 and CDR2 from the germline V gene are SEHNR and FQNEAQ (reference sequence). The CDR3 consists of 15 residues. DNA for the CDR3: TGTGCCAGCAGCTTAGCGGGACAGGGGAATGAAAAACTGTTTTTT. Protein product: CASSLAGQGNEKLFF.

The gene calls are TRBV5-1 and TRBJ1-6; weak D call: TRBD1 (6 bases). With 1 base removed from V and 6 bases from J, the gap between germline ends came to 11 bases. Germline V gives CDR1 SGHRS, CDR2 YFSETQ. The CDR3 has 15 amino acids. CDR3 region: CASSLTGKTNSPLHF. The DNA for the CDR3 is TGCGCCAGCAGCTTGACAGGGAAAACTAATTCACCCCTCCACTTT.

V and J are TRBV6-5 and TRBJ2-2; no clear D. The germline CDR1 and CDR2 sequences are MNHEY and SVGAGI. Trimming pared 0 bases from V and 8 bases from J, leaving 7 bases between. This CDR3 region has 13 residues. In nucleotides, the CDR3 is TGTGCCAGCAGTTACTCTAACGAGGGGGAGCTGTTTTTT. It codes for CASSYSNEGELFF.

This chain joins TRBV28 and TRBJ2-1, with 8 bases lining up with TRBD1. From germline, CDR1 is MDHEN and CDR2 SYDVKM. CDR3 size: 14 residues. V dropped 7 bases and J dropped 6; count of bases not matched to a gene: 8. CDR3 nucleotide sequence: TGTGCCAGCACCAAGGACAGGGTTGGCAATGAGCAGTTCTTC. This translates into CASTKDRVGNEQFF. The whole variable domain, remainder taken from reference TRBV28 and TRBJ2-1, is DVKVTQSSRYLVKRTGEKVFLECVQDMDHENMFWYRQDPGLGLRLIYFSYDVKMKEKGDIPEGYSVSREKKERFSLILESASTNQTSMYLCASTKDRVGNEQFFGPGTRLTVL.

The CDR3 region is CASSTNRGLGIDEQFF. The CDR3 nucleotides read TGTGCCAGTAGTACAAACAGGGGTTTAGGCATCGATGAGCAGTTCTTC. The chain recombines TRBV19 with TRBJ2-1; TRBD1 matches at 7 bases. Germline V CDR1 and CDR2: LNHDA, SQIVND (reference sequence). Trimming removed 4 bases from V and 8 bases from J; junction bases left unmatched: 14. The CDR3 is 16 amino acids.

The chain is built from TRBV7-9 and TRBJ2-4; the D gene is possibly TRBD2 (5 bases). Germline V gives CDR1 SEHNR, CDR2 FQNEAQ (reference sequence). Trimming left V 5 bases short and J 3 bases short, with 14 bases between. The CDR3 is 15 residues long. This chain's CDR3 is CASSRGPEGKNIQYF. CDR3 coding DNA: TGTGCCAGCAGCCGAGGGCCCGAAGGCAAAAACATTCAGTACTTC. The full variable domain, rest sourced from reference TRBV7-9 and TRBJ2-4, is DTGVSQNPRHKITKRGQNVTFRCDPISEHNRLYWYRQTLGQGPEFLTYFQNEAQLEKSRLLSDRFSAERPKGSFSTLEIQRTEQGDSAMYLCASSRGPEGKNIQYFGAGTRLSVL.

V is TRBV10-1 and J is TRBJ1-2, with D possibly TRBD1 on 6 matching bases. The CDR3 totals 15 residues. Trimming took off 7 bases at V and 2 bases at J, with 17 bases between the two ends. In germline, CDR1 is WNHNN, CDR2 SYGVQD (reference sequence). The DNA for the CDR3 is TGCGCCAGCAACGAAGATCAGGGACACAACTATGGCTACACCTTC. This codes for CASNEDQGHNYGYTF.

This rearrangement joins TRBV6-5 to TRBJ2-5; 11 bases line up with TRBD2. Germline lookup yields CDR1 MNHEY and CDR2 SVGAGI. The V gene end was trimmed by 5 bases and the J gene end by 6 bases; junction bases not matched to a gene: 8. The CDR3 consists of 15 residues. The CDR3 reads CASSPLAGGGQTQYF. The CDR3 DNA reads TGTGCCAGCAGTCCCTTAGCGGGAGGGGGACAGACCCAGTACTTC.

The V call is TRBV6-5, the J call TRBJ1-6; D not resolved. V was clipped by 8 bases and J by 10 bases, with 12 bases between them. Germline lookup yields CDR1 MNHEY and CDR2 SVGAGI. This CDR3 region has 12 residues. The CDR3 bases are TGTGCCAGCCGGTATGAGAACTCACCCCTCCACTTT. Amino acid sequence: CASRYENSPLHF.

This clone was seen repeatedly, ten times or more. The chain joins TRBV29-1 to TRBJ2-3, with D uncertain. This CDR3 spans 13 amino acids. Germline V CDR1 and CDR2: SQVTM, ANQGSEA. V was clipped by 5 bases and J by 1 base, with 10 bases between them. The CDR3 is CSVRDGRTDTQYF. The DNA for the CDR3 is TGCAGCGTTCGAGATGGGCGCACAGATACGCAGTATTTT.

This clone is medium-sized within its sample. The gene calls are TRBV6-4 and TRBJ2-3; D perhaps matches TRBD1 (5 bases). The V gene's germline CDR1 is MRHNA and CDR2 SNTAGT. The CDR3 is made up of 16 amino acids. Between the trimmed V and J ends, which lost 0 bases and 0 bases, there was a span of 10 bases. The CDR3 DNA follows: TGTGCCAGCAGTGACTCTGCTGGGGCTAGCACAGATACGCAGTATTTT. Residues: CASSDSAGASTDTQYF.

This chain uses TRBV9 with TRBJ2-1; D possibly corresponds to TRBD2 (6 bases). Germline V gene lookup returns CDR1 SGDLS and CDR2 YYNGEE. CDR3 length equals 15 residues. The V end lost 0 bases, the J end lost 6 bases, and 13 bases lay between the germline ends. The CDR3 nucleotides are TGTGCCAGCAGCGTAGAGGCTAGCGATCCCAATGAGCAGTTCTTC. This encodes CASSVEASDPNEQFF.

This rearrangement joins TRBV7-8 to TRBJ1-2, with TRBD1 matching 9 bases. The V and J ends lost 0 bases and 4 bases, in that order; junction bases with no gene match: 15. Per the germline V gene, CDR1 is SGHVS and CDR2 is FQNEAQ. This CDR3 is 19 amino acids long. CDR3 sequence (DNA): TGTGCCAGCAGCTTAGCTTCAATTGCCCGGGGACAGGGAACCTATGGCTACACCTTC. Residues: CASSLASIARGQGTYGYTF.

This clone was recorded a few times. The chain couples TRBV3-1 (or the pseudogene TRBV3-2) to TRBJ2-3; D unclear. The germline V and J ends were trimmed by 3 bases and 3 bases, with 10 bases remaining between them. The germline gives CDR1 LGHDT, CDR2 YNNKEL (reference sequence). The CDR3 extends over 14 amino acids. CDR3 protein: CASSQRGWTDTQYF. Written as DNA, the CDR3 is TGTGCCAGCAGCCAGAGAGGATGGACAGATACGCAGTATTTT.

The chain joins TRBV28 to TRBJ1-4; D possibly corresponds to TRBD1 (5 bases). The germline gives CDR1 MDHEN, CDR2 SYDVKM. Trimming took off 7 bases at V and 4 bases at J, with 19 bases between the two ends. The CDR3 is made up of 16 amino acids. In DNA form, the CDR3 reads TGTGCCAGCAAGAACCCGGGGGGAAGAAGTAATGAAAAACTGTTTTTT. It translates to CASKNPGGRSNEKLFF.

This chain connects TRBV5-1 to TRBJ1-1, with 7 bases lining up with TRBD1. Germline trimming cut 2 bases from V and 0 bases from J; bases unmatched to any gene: 4. CDR1 is SGHRS, CDR2 YFSETQ, per germline. CDR3 size: 15 residues. CDR3 nucleotides: TGCGCCAGCAGCTTATCGGGACAGCTGAACACTGAAGCTTTCTTT. Protein sequence: CASSLSGQLNTEAFF.

This rearrangement joins TRBV6-1 to TRBJ1-4; D gene ambiguous. With 1 base removed from V and 4 bases from J, the gap between germline ends came to 7 bases. Germline V CDR1 and CDR2: MNHNS, SASEGT. The CDR3 is 14 amino acids. DNA of the CDR3: TGTGCCAGCAGTGAAGATGGAGGTAATGAAAAACTGTTTTTT. This translates into CASSEDGGNEKLFF.

The chain recombines TRBV10-3 with TRBJ1-2; D gene unclear. Looked up from germline, CDR1 is ENHRY and CDR2 is SYGVKD. Between the trimmed V and J ends, which lost 3 bases and 7 bases, there was a span of 18 bases. The CDR3 loop spans 15 amino acids. Here the CDR3 DNA reads TGTGCCATCAGTGATTCAGGTATGAGCCGGGGTGGCTACACCTTC. It encodes CAISDSGMSRGGYTF.

The V gene is TRBV7-2, the J gene TRBJ2-7; 10 positions match TRBD1. J gave up 4 bases and V 5 bases, and 8 bases lay outside the gene matches. The CDR3 runs 15 residues. CDR1 is SGHTA and CDR2 is FQGNSA in the germline V gene. The CDR3 sequence is CASSVRDRGRYEQYF. The CDR3 region has the DNA TGTGCCAGCAGCGTACGGGACAGGGGTAGATACGAGCAGTACTTC.

This rearrangement joins TRBV11-2 to TRBJ2-3; TRBD2 aligns across 7 bases. The CDR3 is 16 residues long. Germline trimming cut 1 base from V and 6 bases from J; bases unmatched to any gene: 10. From germline, CDR1 is SGHAT and CDR2 FQNNGV. DNA of the CDR3: TGTGCCAGCAGCTTAGGCGGGGGAAGAGTGTCGGATACGCAGTATTTT. Translation: CASSLGGGRVSDTQYF.

This chain connects TRBV4-1 to TRBJ1-2; D remains ambiguous. There are 13 residues in the CDR3. The ends were cut back, 0 bases at V and 4 bases at J, with 6 bases in the middle. The V gene's germline CDR1 is MGHRA and CDR2 YSYEKL. The CDR3, as DNA: TGCGCCAGCAGCCAAGAACCCGGCTATGGCTACACCTTC. This translates into CASSQEPGYGYTF.

This chain connects TRBV5-6 to TRBJ2-3; tentatively, D is TRBD1 (5 bases). Germline CDR1 reads SGHDT; CDR2 reads YYEEEE. Trimming cost V 7 bases and J 6 bases, with 15 bases left between them. The CDR3 has 13 residues. The CDR3, as DNA: TGTGCCAGCGGGGCAGTACGGACCGATACGCAGTATTTT. Translation gives CASGAVRTDTQYF.

The genes are TRBV11-3 and TRBJ1-1; D call uncertain. V dropped 5 bases and J dropped 4 bases, with 11 bases sitting between them. From germline, CDR1 is SGHNT and CDR2 YENEEA. This CDR3 spans 13 amino acids. CDR3 in amino acids: CASSPTRGTEAFF. In DNA form, the CDR3 reads TGTGCCAGCAGCCCCACCCGGGGCACTGAAGCTTTCTTT.

This chain links TRBV7-9 with TRBJ2-7, with D tentatively TRBD1 (5 bases). CDR1 is SEHNR, CDR2 FQNEAQ, per germline (reference sequence). The CDR3 runs 12 residues. V shed 5 bases and J shed 7 bases, with 12 bases lying between them. CDR3: CASSLLKGEQYF. DNA of the CDR3: TGTGCCAGCAGCCTACTAAAGGGGGAGCAGTACTTC.

This clone has only a few counts. V and J are TRBV21-1 and TRBJ2-5; the table's D call of TRBD2 was not tested on the DNA. TRBV21-1 is a recognized pseudogene. This CDR3 contains 16 residues. The CDR3, as DNA: TGTGCCAGCCCCCAGGGACTAGCGGGGTGGGTTTGGACCCAGTACTTC. Amino acids: CASPQGLAGWVWTQYF.

This chain uses TRBV6-5 with TRBJ1-2, with D possibly being TRBD1 (6 bases). The V gene lost 5 bases and the J gene lost 2 bases, with 9 bases spanning the gap. From germline, CDR1 is MNHEY and CDR2 SVGAGI. This CDR3 is built from 13 residues. The CDR3 here is CASSIQGNYGYTF. CDR3 bases: TGTGCCAGCAGTATACAGGGAAACTATGGCTACACCTTC.

This clone has only a few counts. The CDR3 loop is CASSLTEVGNQPQHF. In DNA form, the CDR3 reads TGTGCCAGCTCACTTACAGAAGTTGGCAATCAGCCCCAGCATTTT. This rearrangement joins TRBV18 to TRBJ1-5; D is undetermined. The germline V gene has CDR1 KGHSH and CDR2 LQKENI. The V gene lost 4 bases and the J gene lost 2 bases, with 12 bases spanning the gap. This CDR3 is built from 15 residues.